The present TCR beta chain was sequenced within a study of PD-1 blockade in classical Hodgkin lymphoma. Across the whole study: The study gave patients nivolumab 3 mg/kg intravenously every 2 weeks. Study-level results: What drove the repertoire differences, possibly disease activity or prior therapy, has not been defined. Before treatment, complete responders showed about the same diversity as newly diagnosed patients.

In the case of this clone: As yet, its antigen is unknown.

This CDR3 has 15 residues. Germline V gives CDR1 SQVTM, CDR2 ANQGSEA. The V segment lost 4 bases and the J segment 4 bases; nucleotides outside the gene matches: 7. TCRdb's copy holds only in-frame clones and misses some; the assay was immunoSEQ multiplex PCR. Found here are 31,000 or so clones, around 70% of them singletons; the top ten hold almost 4%. Patients all relapsed after autologous stem cell transplantation, and there was variation in brentuximab vedotin exposure. Patients had relapsed/refractory classical Hodgkin lymphoma with complete response, partial response or progressive disease as best response.

This specimen was peripheral blood mononuclear cells (PBMCs), taken before the second cycle of nivolumab. This chain connects TRBV29-1 to TRBJ2-5; 12 bases are shared with TRBD2. The TCR originated in a human donor with classical Hodgkin lymphoma. CDR3 DNA: TGCAGCGTTGTTCGACTAGCGGGAGTAGGAGAGACCCAGTACTTC. Translated, it gives CSVVRLAGVGETQYF.